This entry lists 30 T cell receptor beta chains sequenced from one sample in a study of human T cells and chemical hapten exposure. The time point denotes: patch test 1, 2 weeks after DPC sensitization. Treatment specified: therapeutic diphenylcyclopropenone sensitization with weekly scalp DPC. TCRdb used MiXCR to reprocess the RACE reads, holding one entry per CDR3 protein. The table records 150,000 to 200,000 distinct CDR3 sequences, under 25% of them present only once. Sequencing used whole blood, obtained in connection with sensitization to the hapten diphenylcyclopropenone (DPC). These receptors came from a woman in her fifties or sixties with alopecia areata. Some clones in this sample may be carry-over from other donors' samples.

This clonotype was seen repeatedly, ten times or more. The rearrangement joins TRBV29-1 to TRBJ2-1; D perhaps matches TRBD2 (6 bases). Trimming removed 5 bases from V and 5 bases from J, with 16 bases in between. The germline CDR1 and CDR2 sequences are SQVTM and ANQGSEA. The CDR3 spans 14 residues. Here the CDR3 reads CSVLLSGRDNEQFF. DNA of the CDR3: TGCAGCGTTCTGCTTAGCGGAAGAGACAATGAGCAGTTCTTC.

A few counts support this clonotype. The chain carries TRBV5-1 and TRBJ2-3; 10 positions match TRBD1. This CDR3 has 15 amino acids. CDR1 and CDR2 from the germline V gene are SGHRS and YFSETQ. With 3 bases clipped from V and 5 bases from J, the junction kept 6 bases outside the gene matches. The CDR3 DNA reads as TGCGCCAGCAGCTATGACAGGGGGCGTTTAGATACGCAGTATTTT. Residues: CASSYDRGRLDTQYF.

CDR3 bases: TGCAGTGCTAGAGGCAGGGGCGTCCACGAGCAGTACTTC. It codes for CSARGRGVHEQYF. The V gene is TRBV20-1, the J gene TRBJ2-7; D may be TRBD1 (6 bases). The CDR3 sequence is 13 residues long. Trimming left V 1 base short and J 5 bases short, with 12 bases between. Germline V gene lookup returns CDR1 DFQATT and CDR2 SNEGSKA (reference sequence).

This clonotype came up a few times. In DNA form, the CDR3 reads TGTGCCAGCAGCTTAGTGATCCGGGACGGTGAAGCTTTCTTT. Its translation: CASSLVIRDGEAFF. The V gene is TRBV7-2, the J gene TRBJ1-1, with D maybe TRBD1 (5 bases). Germline V lookup: CDR1 SGHTA, CDR2 FQGNSA. V was pared by 1 base and J by 7 bases, with 13 bases between. CDR3 size: 14 residues.

The chain joins TRBV20-1 to TRBJ2-5, with a possible D match to TRBD2 (5 bases). CDR1 DFQATT and CDR2 SNEGSKA come from the germline V gene (reference sequence). The V end lost 0 bases, the J end lost 4 bases, and 15 bases lay between the germline ends. CDR3 length: 15 residues. CDR3 nucleotide sequence: TGCAGTGCTAGAGATCTGAGGGCGAATGGAGAGACCCAGTACTTC. This codes for CSARDLRANGETQYF.

This clonotype has ten or more counts. The chain uses TRBV2 and TRBJ1-1, with D unresolved. Germline V gene sequence: CDR1 SNHLY, CDR2 FYNNEI. This CDR3 is built from 13 residues. Deletions cut 7 bases from V and 1 base from J, with 10 bases between. The CDR3 loop reads CASIGLPNTEAFF. For the CDR3, the DNA is TGTGCCAGCATAGGGTTACCGAACACTGAAGCTTTCTTT.

This clonotype was counted ten times or more. The chain carries TRBV15 and TRBJ1-5; D is unresolved. Germline V CDR1 and CDR2: LNHNV, YYDKDF (reference sequence). The CDR3 covers 13 residues. V lost 3 bases and J lost 11, with 14 bases in between. The CDR3 loop reads CATSRELWDAQHF. The CDR3 DNA reads as TGTGCCACCAGCAGGGAGCTTTGGGATGCCCAGCATTTT.

The rearrangement joins TRBV27 to TRBJ2-5; D possibly matches TRBD1 or TRBD2 (6 bases each). This CDR3 is built from 15 residues. V was cut by 7 bases and J by 1 base, with 16 bases left in between. From germline, CDR1 is MNHEY and CDR2 SMNVEV (reference sequence). The CDR3 DNA is TGTGCCAGCACTCCTAGGGGGGTGGGCCAAGAGACCCAGTACTTC. Translating it yields CASTPRGVGQETQYF.

There are a few counts of this clonotype. The V call is TRBV20-1, the J call TRBJ2-5, with a tentative D call TRBD2 (6 bases). CDR1 and CDR2 (germline): DFQATT, SNEGSKA (reference sequence). Trimming removed 3 bases from V and 5 bases from J, with 16 bases in between. The CDR3 extends over 14 amino acids. CDR3 sequence (DNA): TGCAGTGCTAGTAAACTAGCCTTCGGGGAGACCCAGTACTTC. Translation gives CSASKLAFGETQYF.

The genes are TRBV3-1 and TRBJ1-1; no firm D call. CDR1 and CDR2 (germline): LGHDT, YNNKEL (reference sequence). V dropped 0 bases and J dropped 7 bases, with 15 bases sitting between them. This CDR3 has 15 residues. CDR3 coding DNA: TGTGCCAGCAGCCAAGATTGGCCAGCTCTAGGTGAAGCTTTCTTT. It specifies CASSQDWPALGEAFF.

This chain links TRBV12-3 or TRBV12-4 with TRBJ1-3; D is unclear. This CDR3 is 13 amino acids long. V lost 6 bases to trimming and J lost 4 bases, with 10 bases between them. The CDR3 region has the DNA TGTGCCAGCAGCCTGGATATGGGAAACACCATATATTTT. Residues: CASSLDMGNTIYF.

The chain is built from TRBV18 and TRBJ1-4; a weak D match, TRBD1 (5 bases). The CDR3 is 15 residues long. Germline loops: CDR1 KGHSH, CDR2 LQKENI. Trimming stripped 1 base from V and 0 bases from J, with 6 bases between. CDR3 DNA sequence: TGTGCCAGCTCACCACGGGGACCAACTAATGAAAAACTGTTTTTT. Encoded protein: CASSPRGPTNEKLFF.

The CDR3, as DNA: TGTGCCAGCAGTTCCCTGGGACTAGCGGGCTACGAGCAGTACTTC. Encoded protein: CASSSLGLAGYEQYF. This sequence joins TRBV6-6 and TRBJ2-7, with 12 nucleotides matching TRBD2. J gave up 3 bases and V 4 bases, and 4 bases lay outside the gene matches. This CDR3 spans 15 amino acids. The germline V gene encodes CDR1 MNHNY and CDR2 SVGAGI (reference sequence).

The chain uses TRBV29-1 and TRBJ2-1; perhaps D is TRBD1 or TRBD2 (5 bases each). The CDR3 sequence is 16 residues long. The V and J ends lost 8 bases and 4 bases respectively, with 24 bases between them. Per the germline V gene, CDR1 is SQVTM and CDR2 is ANQGSEA. CDR3 nucleotides: TGCAGCCCCGACCGCCTGCCGGGACCGGTTTACAATGAGCAGTTCTTC. It is translated as CSPDRLPGPVYNEQFF.

The CDR3 DNA reads TGTGCCAGCAGTCGGGAGAGTAGCTTCTCTGGAAACACCATATATTTT. It encodes CASSRESSFSGNTIYF. This rearrangement joins TRBV7-2 to TRBJ1-3; no clear D gene. Germline V gene sequence: CDR1 SGHTA, CDR2 FQGNSA. The CDR3 loop spans 16 amino acids. V lost 6 bases to trimming and J lost 0 bases, with 15 bases between them.

The chain carries TRBV2 and TRBJ2-2; D unresolved. Trimming left V 2 bases short and J 2 bases short, with 9 bases between. The CDR3 has 15 residues. The germline V gene encodes CDR1 SNHLY and CDR2 FYNNEI. Written as DNA, the CDR3 is TGTGCCAGCAGTGAACTCGCGGTTAACACCGGGGAGCTGTTTTTT. Its translation: CASSELAVNTGELFF.

J is TRBJ2-5 and V is TRBV5-1; TRBD1 matches at 9 bases. V shed 4 bases and J 0 bases; nucleotides not matched to a gene: 7. The CDR3 extends over 16 amino acids. CDR1 is SGHRS and CDR2 is YFSETQ in the germline V gene. CDR3 nucleotides: TGCGCCAGCAGCCGTCAGACAGGGGGGGACCAAGAGACCCAGTACTTC. This sequence encodes CASSRQTGGDQETQYF. Variable domain in full (rest from reference TRBV5-1 and TRBJ2-5): KAGVTQTPRYLIKTRGQQVTLSCSPISGHRSVSWYQQTPGQGLQFLFEYFSETQRNKGNFPGRFSGRQFSNSRSEMNVSTLELGDSALYLCASSRQTGGDQETQYFGPGTRLLVL.

This clonotype has just a few counts. J is TRBJ2-1 and V is TRBV5-1; 10 nucleotides agree with TRBD2. The CDR3 has 14 residues. The V and J ends lost 4 bases and 8 bases, in that order; junction bases with no gene match: 6. Germline loops: CDR1 SGHRS, CDR2 YFSETQ. The CDR3 protein is CASSTTSGQDEQFF. The CDR3 DNA reads as TGCGCCAGCAGCACGACTAGCGGGCAAGATGAGCAGTTCTTC.

There are a few counts of this clonotype. This chain connects TRBV18 to TRBJ1-2; D is uncertain. Germline V gene sequence: CDR1 KGHSH, CDR2 LQKENI. The CDR3 is made up of 16 amino acids. The V end was cut by 3 bases, the J end by 0 bases, with 14 bases between. The DNA of the CDR3 is TGTGCCAGCTCACCGAATACTCGAACAGCTAACTATGGCTACACCTTC. Its protein product is CASSPNTRTANYGYTF.

The CDR3 region has the DNA TGTGCCAGCAGCTTAGCGCCAACGAACACCGGGGAGCTGTTTTTT. Amino acids: CASSLAPTNTGELFF. This chain uses TRBV7-8 with TRBJ2-2; D remains ambiguous. The CDR3 totals 15 residues. Trimming left V 0 bases short and J 0 bases short, with 5 bases between. Germline lookup yields CDR1 SGHVS and CDR2 FQNEAQ.

This clonotype was seen only a few times. This chain uses TRBV27 with TRBJ1-2, with D possibly TRBD1 on 6 matching bases. This CDR3 region has 13 residues. The V gene lost 5 bases and the J gene lost 4 bases, with 11 bases spanning the gap. In germline, CDR1 is MNHEY, CDR2 SMNVEV (reference sequence). CDR3 sequence reads: CASSVTGSYGYTF. Written as DNA, the CDR3 is TGTGCCAGCAGTGTGACAGGTAGCTATGGCTACACCTTC.

The CDR3 loop is CSAGLGAGGYEQYF. The CDR3 nucleotides are TGCAGTGCCGGTCTAGGAGCGGGAGGTTACGAGCAGTACTTC. The chain is built from TRBV20-1 and TRBJ2-7; 9 nucleotides match TRBD2. Looked up from germline, CDR1 is DFQATT and CDR2 is SNEGSKA (reference sequence). CDR3 length: 14 amino acids. Trimming cost V 6 bases and J 4 bases; bases outside gene matches: 10.

This clonotype occurred a few times. The V call is TRBV6-4, the J call TRBJ1-1; D ambiguous. Germline loops: CDR1 MRHNA, CDR2 SNTAGT. The V end was cut by 6 bases, the J end by 6 bases, with 8 bases between. The length of the CDR3 is 11 residues. CDR3 DNA: TGTGCCAGCAGACATGACGCTGAAGCTTTCTTT. This gives the protein CASRHDAEAFF.

This clonotype was observed a few times. The genes are TRBV3-1 and TRBJ2-5, with 12 bases identical to TRBD2. Germline loops: CDR1 LGHDT, CDR2 YNNKEL (reference sequence). Unmatched junction bases numbered 10, after V lost 6 bases and J lost 5 bases. This CDR3 spans 16 amino acids. DNA for the CDR3: TGTGCCAGCAGTCGACTAGCGGGAGTCGGTACGGAGACCCAGTACTTC. It is translated as CASSRLAGVGTETQYF.

The chain links TRBV29-1 to TRBJ2-7; the match to TRBD1 covers 7 bases. Germline CDR1 SQVTM, CDR2 ANQGSEA. Losses at the gene ends were 5 bases for V and 2 bases for J; bases not matched to a gene: 12. There are 15 residues in the CDR3. Here the CDR3 DNA reads TGCAGCGTTACTGGGGCTAACAGGGGTACCTACGAGCAGTACTTC. This gives the protein CSVTGANRGTYEQYF.

The chain has TRBV13 and TRBJ2-3; possibly TRBD1 or TRBD2 for D (5 bases each). CDR1 and CDR2 (germline): PRHDT, FYEKMQ (reference sequence). V dropped 4 bases and J dropped 7 bases, with 12 bases sitting between them. This CDR3 has 13 residues. DNA of the CDR3: TGTGCCAGCAGCTCGGGACCTCCGAATACGCAGTATTTT. Protein: CASSSGPPNTQYF.

This clonotype came up a few times. This chain links TRBV12-3 or TRBV12-4 with TRBJ1-4, with D uncertain. This CDR3 is built from 15 residues. Trimming pared 4 bases from V and 0 bases from J, leaving 9 bases between. The CDR3: CASSSLVATNEKLFF. CDR3 coding DNA: TGTGCCAGCAGTTCCCTGGTTGCAACTAATGAAAAACTGTTTTTT.

The chain uses TRBV2 and TRBJ2-1; the match to TRBD2 covers 11 bases. With 4 bases clipped from V and 7 bases from J, the junction kept 6 bases outside the gene matches. Germline CDR1 is SNHLY and CDR2 is FYNNEI. CDR3 length: 15 amino acids. The CDR3, as DNA: TGTGCCAGCAGTGCCCCGGGACTAGCGGTTAATGAGCAGTTCTTC. This encodes CASSAPGLAVNEQFF.

The chain has TRBV12-3 or TRBV12-4 and TRBJ2-5; TRBD1 agrees at 7 bases. J was trimmed by 4 bases and V by 10 bases; bases with no gene match: 9. The CDR3 has 13 amino acids. Here the CDR3 DNA reads TGTGCCACCAGGACAGGCGGAGGAGAGACCCAGTACTTC. Its translation is CATRTGGGETQYF.

In DNA, the CDR3 is TGTGCCAGCAGCTTATTGGCCCTGAGTAAAATCAATGAGCAGTTCTTC. Residues: CASSLLALSKINEQFF. The V gene is TRBV7-9, the J gene TRBJ2-1, with D uncertain. This CDR3 has 16 residues. Germline CDR1 reads SEHNR; CDR2 reads FQNEAQ (reference sequence). V lost 2 bases to trimming and J lost 6 bases, with 17 bases between them.